These 30 T cell receptor beta chains share one sample of origin, sequenced in a study of cytomegalovirus exposure and HLA in healthy donors. Researchers ran the PCR with 60 Vbeta and 13 Jbeta primers. The repertoire was sequenced with immunoSEQ multiplex PCR; TCRdb's copy has only in-frame clones and lacks some. The sample includes around 45,000 clones. The sequenced sample was PBMCs. The receptors were gathered from a woman between 25 and 40 years old in good health and CMV-seronegative.

The CDR3 sequence is CASTQGGLVDEQYF. The DNA of the CDR3 is TGTGCCAGCACCCAGGGGGGACTAGTAGACGAGCAGTACTTC. The chain uses TRBV2 and TRBJ2-7, with D possibly TRBD2 on 8 matching bases. The CDR3 covers 14 residues. Germline V gives CDR1 SNHLY, CDR2 FYNNEI. V gave up 7 bases and J gave up 5 bases, with 18 bases separating them.

The rearrangement links TRBV5-4 to TRBJ1-2; 8 bases are shared with TRBD1. Losses at the gene ends were 2 bases for V and 5 bases for J; bases not matched to a gene: 5. Germline V gives CDR1 SGHNT, CDR2 YYREEE (reference sequence). The CDR3 consists of 14 residues. The CDR3 sequence is CASSFGQGGYGYTF. CDR3 bases: TGTGCCAGCAGCTTTGGACAGGGAGGGTATGGCTACACCTTC.

The chain uses TRBV9 and TRBJ1-4; 10 nucleotides align to TRBD1. V gave up 0 bases and J gave up 5 bases; unmatched junction bases: 1. Germline V gene data show CDR1 as SGDLS and CDR2 as YYNGEE. This CDR3 is 15 amino acids long. The CDR3 spells CASSVEGQGNEKLFF. CDR3 bases: TGTGCCAGCAGCGTAGAGGGACAGGGGAATGAAAAACTGTTTTTT.

The gene calls are TRBV6-5 and TRBJ2-7; TRBD1 matches at 7 bases. After removal of 5 bases from V and 5 bases from J, the junction contained 9 bases not matched to a gene. The CDR3 is made up of 14 amino acids. Germline V lookup: CDR1 MNHEY, CDR2 SVGAGI. CDR3 nucleotide sequence: TGTGCCAGCAGTCGGGACAGAGGGAGCCACGAGCAGTACTTC. Translated, it gives CASSRDRGSHEQYF.

The V and J genes are TRBV7-9 and TRBJ2-7; 7 nucleotides line up with TRBD1. The CDR3 is 13 residues long. CDR1 SEHNR and CDR2 FQNEAQ come from the germline V gene (reference sequence). Trimming removed 9 bases from V and 4 bases from J; junction bases left unmatched: 9. The CDR3 is CASTRGQRYEQYF. The CDR3 DNA reads TGTGCCAGTACAAGGGGACAGAGATACGAGCAGTACTTC. Based on the CDR3 plus reference TRBV7-9 and TRBJ2-7, the full variable domain is DTGVSQNPRHKITKRGQNVTFRCDPISEHNRLYWYRQTLGQGPEFLTYFQNEAQLEKSRLLSDRFSAERPKGSFSTLEIQRTEQGDSAMYLCASTRGQRYEQYFGPGTRLTVT.

The gene calls are TRBV7-9 and TRBJ2-7; D is ambiguous. The CDR3 length is 13 residues. CDR1 is SEHNR, CDR2 FQNEAQ, per germline (reference sequence). V was pared by 5 bases and J by 7 bases, with 15 bases between. CDR3 nucleotide sequence: TGTGCCAGCAGCCAGTTTCTTCTGAGGGAGCAGTACTTC. Protein sequence: CASSQFLLREQYF. The variable domain in full, completed from reference TRBV7-9 and TRBJ2-7, reads DTGVSQNPRHKITKRGQNVTFRCDPISEHNRLYWYRQTLGQGPEFLTYFQNEAQLEKSRLLSDRFSAERPKGSFSTLEIQRTEQGDSAMYLCASSQFLLREQYFGPGTRLTVT.

As for this clone: The junction shows a germline mismatch at one end, possibly a read error. V gene TRBV14 combines with J gene TRBJ1-5, with D tentatively TRBD1 (6 bases). This CDR3 comprises 15 residues. Germline values: CDR1 SGHDN, CDR2 FVKESK. CDR3 nucleotide sequence: TGTGCCAGCAGCCCAATGAGGACAGTCAATCAGCACCAGCATTTT. Encoded protein: CASSPMRTVNQHQHF.

As regards this clone: An end of the junction does not agree with germline; a read error may underlie this. This sample also contains other DNA sequences that code for the same CDR3. The chain recombines TRBV4-2 with TRBJ2-7; 10 bases are a match to TRBD2. Germline lookup yields CDR1 LGHNA and CDR2 YNFKEQ. This CDR3 spans 16 amino acids. CDR3 residues: CASSQLRTSGTYEQYF. The DNA for the CDR3 is TGTGCCAGCAGCCAACTTCGGACTAGCGGAACCTACGAGCAGTACTTT.

The rearrangement links TRBV28 to TRBJ1-2, with 10 positions matching TRBD1. The V and J ends lost 6 bases and 2 bases, in that order; junction bases with no gene match: 3. The CDR3 sequence is 14 residues long. In germline, CDR1 is MDHEN, CDR2 SYDVKM. The chain's CDR3 is CASSRGQGNYGYTF. The CDR3 coding sequence is TGTGCCAGCAGCAGGGGACAGGGGAACTATGGCTACACCTTC.

V gene TRBV5-1 combines with J gene TRBJ2-7; 7 nucleotides line up with TRBD1. V lost 5 bases and J lost 2; bases outside the gene matches: 7. Germline V gene data show CDR1 as SGHRS and CDR2 as YFSETQ. The CDR3 consists of 14 residues. The CDR3 nucleotides are TGCGCCAGCAGACCAGGGACAGCCGCCTACGAGCAGTACTTC. It is translated as CASRPGTAAYEQYF.

The chain uses TRBV9 and TRBJ2-7; D possibly corresponds to TRBD1 (6 bases). This CDR3 region has 13 residues. Trimming shortened V by 9 bases and J by 3 bases, and 16 bases separated the two germline ends. Germline V gene data show CDR1 as SGDLS and CDR2 as YYNGEE. For the CDR3, the DNA is TGTGCCAACCCGCCAGGGGCTGGCTACGAGCAGTACTTC. Translating it yields CANPPGAGYEQYF.

The J gene is TRBJ1-5, the V gene TRBV27; the D is unclear. Trimming cost V 5 bases and J 4 bases, with 12 bases left between them. The V gene's germline CDR1 is MNHEY and CDR2 SMNVEV (reference sequence). The CDR3 has 14 amino acids. CDR3 amino acids: CASSTRPGNQPQHF. Here the CDR3 DNA reads TGTGCCAGCAGTACCCGTCCGGGGAATCAGCCCCAGCATTTT.

The chain employs TRBV19 and TRBJ1-5; D not certain. Looked up from germline, CDR1 is LNHDA and CDR2 is SQIVND (reference sequence). This CDR3 region has 13 residues. The germline V and J ends were trimmed by 3 bases and 3 bases, with 6 bases remaining between them. In DNA form, the CDR3 reads TGTGCCAGTAGTATGCAGATCAATCAGCCCCAGCATTTT. It is translated as CASSMQINQPQHF.

The chain recombines TRBV9 with TRBJ2-7; a weak D match, TRBD2 (6 bases). The CDR3 totals 12 residues. Germline V gene sequence: CDR1 SGDLS, CDR2 YYNGEE. V dropped 3 bases and J dropped 10 bases, with 14 bases sitting between them. CDR3 in DNA: TGTGCCAGCAGCGCTTTAGACGGGAGACAGTACTTC. Translation gives CASSALDGRQYF.

The chain couples TRBV30 to TRBJ1-2; 8 nucleotides line up with TRBD1. CDR1 GTSNPN and CDR2 SVGIG come from the germline V gene (reference sequence). V trimming: 2 bases; J trimming: 2 bases; junction bases outside the gene matches: 1. The CDR3 is 13 amino acids. CDR3 DNA: TGTGCCTGGAGTTGGACAGGGAACTATGGCTACACCTTC. It is translated as CAWSWTGNYGYTF.

CDR3 coding DNA: TGTGCCAGCGGATTAGGACAGGGGAGTCAGCCCCAGCATTTT. Translated: CASGLGQGSQPQHF. J is TRBJ1-5 and V is TRBV28, with 9 bases that match TRBD1. The CDR3 extends over 14 amino acids. After removal of 8 bases from V and 6 bases from J, the junction contained 8 bases not matched to a gene. Per the germline V gene, CDR1 is MDHEN and CDR2 is SYDVKM.

The rearrangement uses TRBV23-1 and TRBJ2-5; 7 positions match TRBD1. TRBV23-1 is reported as an ORF; its role is uncertain. V trimming: 6 bases; J trimming: 2 bases; junction bases outside the gene matches: 9. The CDR3 has 15 residues. CDR3 region: CASRGNRGGQETQYF. Written as DNA, the CDR3 is TGCGCCAGCAGGGGAAACAGGGGTGGGCAAGAGACCCAGTACTTC.

V usage is TRBV4-1 and J usage is TRBJ2-3, with D possibly matching TRBD2 (6 bases). The germline gives CDR1 MGHRA, CDR2 YSYEKL. The V end lost 1 base, the J end lost 5 bases, and 7 bases lay between the germline ends. CDR3 length equals 13 residues. The CDR3 DNA sequence: TGCGCCAGCAGCCAAGTGGGACTAGATACGCAGTATTTT. Amino acid sequence: CASSQVGLDTQYF.

This sequence joins TRBV6-1 and TRBJ1-2, with D possibly TRBD1 on 5 matching bases. The ends were cut back, 2 bases at V and 4 bases at J, with 8 bases in the middle. From germline, CDR1 is MNHNS and CDR2 SASEGT. The CDR3 contains 13 residues. CDR3 DNA: TGTGCCAGCAGTGAAAGGCAGGGCTATGGCTACACCTTC. Encoded protein: CASSERQGYGYTF.

The J gene is TRBJ2-7, the V gene TRBV30; 7 nucleotides align to TRBD1. The V gene end was trimmed by 2 bases and the J gene end by 2 bases; junction bases not matched to a gene: 3. The germline V gene has CDR1 GTSNPN and CDR2 SVGIG (reference sequence). The CDR3 runs 13 residues. CDR3 in amino acids: CAWSLGTAYEQYF. Here the CDR3 DNA reads TGTGCCTGGAGTCTCGGGACAGCCTACGAGCAGTACTTC.

V and J are TRBV5-1 and TRBJ1-1, with a tentative D call TRBD1 (5 bases). Germline loops: CDR1 SGHRS, CDR2 YFSETQ. This CDR3 comprises 15 residues. V was clipped by 4 bases and J by 1 base, with 14 bases between them. CDR3 DNA: TGCGCCAGCAGCCCGAACGGGGGGGGGAACACTGAAGCTTTCTTT. This gives the protein CASSPNGGGNTEAFF.

The chain is built from TRBV28 and TRBJ2-7; TRBD1 aligns across 8 bases. There are 15 residues in the CDR3. V shed 4 bases and J 2 bases; nucleotides not matched to a gene: 7. Germline CDR1 MDHEN, CDR2 SYDVKM. In DNA, the CDR3 is TGTGCCAGCAGTTCATCAGGGGGCTTAGCCTACGAGCAGTACTTC. It translates to CASSSSGGLAYEQYF.

The V call is TRBV28, the J call TRBJ2-7; D may be TRBD2 (5 bases). The CDR3 loop spans 13 amino acids. Germline V gives CDR1 MDHEN, CDR2 SYDVKM. Trimming removed 5 bases from V and 0 bases from J, with 8 bases in between. As DNA, the CDR3 is TGTGCCAGCAGTAGAGCGGCCTCCTACGAGCAGTACTTC. This encodes CASSRAASYEQYF. Looking up the rest from reference TRBV28 and TRBJ2-7 gives the full variable domain: DVKVTQSSRYLVKRTGEKVFLECVQDMDHENMFWYRQDPGLGLRLIYFSYDVKMKEKGDIPEGYSVSREKKERFSLILESASTNQTSMYLCASSRAASYEQYFGPGTRLTVT.

The rearrangement links TRBV19 to TRBJ2-3; D gene uncertain. V lost 3 bases, J lost 1 base, and 14 bases lay in between. This CDR3 has 16 amino acids. CDR1 is LNHDA, CDR2 SQIVND, per germline (reference sequence). The CDR3 loop is CASSIPFVGGTDTQYF. DNA of the CDR3: TGTGCCAGTAGTATCCCCTTCGTAGGAGGCACAGATACGCAGTATTTT.

The chain joins TRBV5-4 to TRBJ1-2; 7 nucleotides agree with TRBD1. CDR3 length: 14 residues. Germline V gives CDR1 SGHNT, CDR2 YYREEE (reference sequence). The junction had 5 bases not matched to a gene; V was cut back by 4 bases and J by 2 bases. The CDR3 coding sequence is TGTGCCAGCAGCGTATCGACAGGGAACTATGGCTACACCTTC. Protein product: CASSVSTGNYGYTF.

The chain has TRBV4-2 and TRBJ2-1, with D possibly TRBD2 on 6 matching bases. V dropped 0 bases and J dropped 2 bases, with 20 bases sitting between them. The V gene's germline CDR1 is LGHNA and CDR2 YNFKEQ. The length of the CDR3 is 19 residues. The DNA for the CDR3 is TGTGCCAGCAGCCAAGATTCCGGAGCGCCCGGGGGTGCCTACAATGAGCAGTTCTTC. Protein product: CASSQDSGAPGGAYNEQFF.

The V gene is TRBV18, the J gene TRBJ1-5; a weak D match, TRBD1 (5 bases). Between the trimmed V and J ends, which lost 5 bases and 4 bases, there was a span of 12 bases. The CDR3 has 14 residues. In germline, CDR1 is KGHSH, CDR2 LQKENI. The CDR3 reads CASSGLGGNQPQHF. The CDR3 nucleotides read TGTGCCAGCTCAGGGCTGGGGGGGAATCAGCCCCAGCATTTT.

The chain uses TRBV29-1 and TRBJ2-6; maybe TRBD1 (5 bases). The CDR3 contains 15 residues. V lost 2 bases and J lost 2, with 10 bases in between. Germline-derived CDR1 and CDR2 are SQVTM and ANQGSEA. CDR3 in amino acids: CSVEFSGTGANVLTF. The CDR3 region has the DNA TGCAGCGTTGAATTCTCAGGGACTGGGGCCAACGTCCTGACTTTC.

This rearrangement joins TRBV11-2 to TRBJ1-2, with 7 bases matching TRBD1. Trimming at V came to 2 bases and at J to 5 bases, leaving 8 bases not matched to a gene. The CDR3 runs 15 residues. Germline CDR1 and CDR2: SGHAT and FQNNGV. Here the CDR3 DNA reads TGTGCCAGCAGCTTAACGGAGGGGGCAGGGTATGGCTACACCTTC. Translation: CASSLTEGAGYGYTF.

The V and J genes are TRBV5-4 and TRBJ2-7; TRBD2 matches at 10 bases. Looked up from germline, CDR1 is SGHNT and CDR2 is YYREEE (reference sequence). The CDR3 runs to 15 residues. V was clipped by 0 bases and J by 3 bases; unmatched bases: 3. The chain's CDR3 is CASSLVRTSGYEQYF. The CDR3 coding sequence is TGTGCCAGCAGCTTGGTCCGGACTAGCGGCTACGAGCAGTACTTC.